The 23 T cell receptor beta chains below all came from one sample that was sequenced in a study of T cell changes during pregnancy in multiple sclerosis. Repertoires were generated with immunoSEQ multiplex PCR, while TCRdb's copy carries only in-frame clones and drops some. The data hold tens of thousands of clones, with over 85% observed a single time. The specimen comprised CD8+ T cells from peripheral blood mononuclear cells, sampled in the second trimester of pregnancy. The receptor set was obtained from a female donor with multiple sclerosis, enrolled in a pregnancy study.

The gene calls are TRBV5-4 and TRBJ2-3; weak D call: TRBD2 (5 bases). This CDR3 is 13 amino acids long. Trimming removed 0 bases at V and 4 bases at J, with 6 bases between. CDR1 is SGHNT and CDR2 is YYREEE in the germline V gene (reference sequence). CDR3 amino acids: CASSLGRPDTQYF. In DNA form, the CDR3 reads TGTGCCAGCAGCTTGGGGAGGCCAGATACGCAGTATTTT.

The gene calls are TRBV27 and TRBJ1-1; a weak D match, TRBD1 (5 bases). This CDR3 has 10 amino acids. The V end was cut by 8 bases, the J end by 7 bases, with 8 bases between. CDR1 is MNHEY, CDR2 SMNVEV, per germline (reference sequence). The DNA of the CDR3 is TGTGCCAGCGCGGGACGTGAAGCTTTCTTT. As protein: CASAGREAFF.

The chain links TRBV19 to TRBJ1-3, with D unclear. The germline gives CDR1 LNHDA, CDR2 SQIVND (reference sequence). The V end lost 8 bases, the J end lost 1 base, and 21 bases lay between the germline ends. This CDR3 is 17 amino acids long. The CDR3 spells CASDERSGLPSGNTIYF. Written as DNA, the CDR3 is TGTGCCAGTGACGAACGGTCGGGGTTACCGTCTGGAAACACCATATATTTT.

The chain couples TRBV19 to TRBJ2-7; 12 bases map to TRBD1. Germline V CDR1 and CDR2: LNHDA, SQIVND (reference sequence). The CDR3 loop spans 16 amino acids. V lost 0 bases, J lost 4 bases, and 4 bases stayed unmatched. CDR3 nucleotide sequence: TGTGCCAGTAGTATAGATTGGGGACAGGGGGCGTACGAGCAGTACTTC. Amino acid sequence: CASSIDWGQGAYEQYF.

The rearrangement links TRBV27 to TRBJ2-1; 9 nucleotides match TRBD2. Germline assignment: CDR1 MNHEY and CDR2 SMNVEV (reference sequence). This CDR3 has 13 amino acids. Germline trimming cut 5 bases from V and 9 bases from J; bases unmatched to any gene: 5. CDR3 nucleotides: TGTGCCAGCAGTCTGGGACTAGCTTTTGAGCAGTTCTTC. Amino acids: CASSLGLAFEQFF.

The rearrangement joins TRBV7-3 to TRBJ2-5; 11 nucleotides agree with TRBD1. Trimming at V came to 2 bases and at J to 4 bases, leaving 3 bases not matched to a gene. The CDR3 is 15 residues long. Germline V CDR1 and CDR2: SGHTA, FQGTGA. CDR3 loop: CASSLVGTGGETQYF. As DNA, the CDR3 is TGTGCCAGCAGCTTAGTGGGGACAGGGGGAGAGACCCAGTACTTC.

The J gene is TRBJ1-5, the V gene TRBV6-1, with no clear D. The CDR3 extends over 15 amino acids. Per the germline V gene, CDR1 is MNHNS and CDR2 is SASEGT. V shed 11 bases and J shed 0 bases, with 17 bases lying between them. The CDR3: CAVKTDSYSNQPQHF. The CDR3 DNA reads TGTGCCGTTAAGACGGACTCATATAGCAATCAGCCCCAGCATTTT.

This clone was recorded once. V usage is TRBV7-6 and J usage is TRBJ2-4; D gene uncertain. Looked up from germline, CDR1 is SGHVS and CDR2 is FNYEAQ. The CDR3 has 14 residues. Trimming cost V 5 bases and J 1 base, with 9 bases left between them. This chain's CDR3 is CASSARNAKNIQYF. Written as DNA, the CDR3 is TGTGCCAGCAGCGCCAGGAACGCCAAAAACATTCAGTACTTC.

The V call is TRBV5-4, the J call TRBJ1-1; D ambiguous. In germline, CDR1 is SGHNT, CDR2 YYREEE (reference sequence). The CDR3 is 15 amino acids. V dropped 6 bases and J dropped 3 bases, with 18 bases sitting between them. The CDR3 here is CASTNQYEVDTEAFF. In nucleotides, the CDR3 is TGTGCCAGCACGAACCAGTACGAGGTGGACACTGAAGCTTTCTTT.

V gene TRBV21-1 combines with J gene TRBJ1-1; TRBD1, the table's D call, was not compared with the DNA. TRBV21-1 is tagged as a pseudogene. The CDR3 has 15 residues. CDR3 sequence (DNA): TGTGCCAGCGTTCGTGCAGGGGTAGAGAACACTGAAGCTTTCTTT. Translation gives CASVRAGVENTEAFF.

The CDR3 loop is CASSFGQGNIQYF. The CDR3 region has the DNA TGTGCCAGCAGCTTCGGACAGGGAAACATTCAGTACTTC. V is TRBV5-6 and J is TRBJ2-4; 8 nucleotides line up with TRBD1. V dropped 2 bases and J dropped 6; count of bases not matched to a gene: 1. The V gene's germline CDR1 is SGHDT and CDR2 YYEEEE. The length of the CDR3 is 13 residues.

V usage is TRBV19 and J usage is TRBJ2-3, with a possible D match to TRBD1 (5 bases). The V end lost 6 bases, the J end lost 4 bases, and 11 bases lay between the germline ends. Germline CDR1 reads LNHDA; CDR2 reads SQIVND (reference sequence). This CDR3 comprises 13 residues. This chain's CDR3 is CASSTWGADTQYF. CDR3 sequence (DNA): TGTGCCAGTAGCACCTGGGGCGCAGATACGCAGTATTTT.

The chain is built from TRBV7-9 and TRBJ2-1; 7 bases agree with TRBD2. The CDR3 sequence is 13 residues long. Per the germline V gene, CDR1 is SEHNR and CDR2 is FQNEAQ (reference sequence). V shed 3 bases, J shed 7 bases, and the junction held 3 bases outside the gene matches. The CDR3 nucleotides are TGTGCCAGCAGCTTGACTAGCTGGAATGAGCAGTTCTTC. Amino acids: CASSLTSWNEQFF. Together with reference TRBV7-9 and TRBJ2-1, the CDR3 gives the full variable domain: DTGVSQNPRHKITKRGQNVTFRCDPISEHNRLYWYRQTLGQGPEFLTYFQNEAQLEKSRLLSDRFSAERPKGSFSTLEIQRTEQGDSAMYLCASSLTSWNEQFFGPGTRLTVL.

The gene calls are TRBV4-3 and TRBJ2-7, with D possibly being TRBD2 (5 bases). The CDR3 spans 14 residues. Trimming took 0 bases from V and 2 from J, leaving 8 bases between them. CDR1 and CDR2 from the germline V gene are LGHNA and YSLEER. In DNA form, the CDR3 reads TGCGCCAGCAGCCAAGATCCGGGGACCTACGAGCAGTACTTC. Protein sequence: CASSQDPGTYEQYF.

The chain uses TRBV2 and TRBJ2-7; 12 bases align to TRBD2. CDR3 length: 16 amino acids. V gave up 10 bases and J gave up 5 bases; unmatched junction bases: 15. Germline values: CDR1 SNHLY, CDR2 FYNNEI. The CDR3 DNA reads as TGTGCCACGAAGGGGCTAGCGGGAGGGCCTTCCAACGAGCAGTACTTC. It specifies CATKGLAGGPSNEQYF.

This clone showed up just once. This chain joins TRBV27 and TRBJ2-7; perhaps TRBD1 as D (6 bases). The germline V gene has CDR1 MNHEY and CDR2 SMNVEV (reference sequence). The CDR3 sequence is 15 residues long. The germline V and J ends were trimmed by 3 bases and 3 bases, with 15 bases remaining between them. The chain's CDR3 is CASSFITQGRYEQYF. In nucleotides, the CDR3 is TGTGCCAGCAGTTTTATTACCCAGGGGCGCTACGAGCAGTACTTC.

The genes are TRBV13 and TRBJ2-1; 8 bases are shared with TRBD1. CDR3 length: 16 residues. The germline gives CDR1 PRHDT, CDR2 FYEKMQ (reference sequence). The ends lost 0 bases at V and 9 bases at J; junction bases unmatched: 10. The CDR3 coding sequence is TGTGCCAGCAGCTTAGGCCAGGGGGCGCGAGGCGGTGAGCAGTTCTTC. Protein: CASSLGQGARGGEQFF.

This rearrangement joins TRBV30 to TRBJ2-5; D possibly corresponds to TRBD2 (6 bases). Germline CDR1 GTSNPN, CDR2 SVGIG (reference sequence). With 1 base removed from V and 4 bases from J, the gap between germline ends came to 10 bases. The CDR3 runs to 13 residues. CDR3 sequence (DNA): TGTGCCTGGAGTGGGTTCGGGGGAGAGACCCAGTACTTC. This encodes CAWSGFGGETQYF.

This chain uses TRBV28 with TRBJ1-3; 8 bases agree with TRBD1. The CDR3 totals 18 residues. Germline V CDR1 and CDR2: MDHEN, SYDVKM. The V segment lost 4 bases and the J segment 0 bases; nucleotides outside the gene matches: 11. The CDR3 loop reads CASSSSGTGVFSGNTIYF. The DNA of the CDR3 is TGTGCCAGCAGTTCTTCCGGGACAGGAGTTTTCTCTGGAAACACCATATATTTT. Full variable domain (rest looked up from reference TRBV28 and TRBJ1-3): DVKVTQSSRYLVKRTGEKVFLECVQDMDHENMFWYRQDPGLGLRLIYFSYDVKMKEKGDIPEGYSVSREKKERFSLILESASTNQTSMYLCASSSSGTGVFSGNTIYFGEGSWLTVV.

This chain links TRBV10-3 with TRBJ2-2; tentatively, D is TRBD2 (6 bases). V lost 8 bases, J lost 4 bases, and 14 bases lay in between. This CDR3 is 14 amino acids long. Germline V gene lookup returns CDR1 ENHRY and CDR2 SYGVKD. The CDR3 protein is CAILVAESTGELFF. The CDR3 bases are TGTGCCATCTTAGTAGCGGAGAGCACCGGGGAGCTGTTTTTT.

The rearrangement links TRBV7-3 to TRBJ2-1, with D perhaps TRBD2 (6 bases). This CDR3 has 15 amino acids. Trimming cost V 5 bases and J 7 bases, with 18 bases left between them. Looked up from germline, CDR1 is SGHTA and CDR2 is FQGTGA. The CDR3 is CASSTVGTSGNEQFF. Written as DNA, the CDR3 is TGTGCCAGCAGCACCGTCGGGACTTCAGGGAATGAGCAGTTCTTC.

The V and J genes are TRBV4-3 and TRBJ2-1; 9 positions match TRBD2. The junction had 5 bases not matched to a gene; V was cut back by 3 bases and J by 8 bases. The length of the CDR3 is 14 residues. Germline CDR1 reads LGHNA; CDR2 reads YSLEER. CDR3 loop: CASSQASGNDEQFF. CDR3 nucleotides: TGCGCCAGCAGCCAGGCTAGCGGGAATGATGAGCAGTTCTTC.

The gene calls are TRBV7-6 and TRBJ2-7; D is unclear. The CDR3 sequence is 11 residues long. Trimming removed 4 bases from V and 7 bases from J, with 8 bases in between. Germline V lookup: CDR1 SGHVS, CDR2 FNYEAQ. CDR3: CASSSGWEQYF. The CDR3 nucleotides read TGTGCCAGCAGCTCCGGGTGGGAGCAGTACTTC.